Below, 16 T cell receptor beta chains from the same sample are listed, as sequenced in a study of shared clonotypes between healthy human individuals. Some clones are missing from TCRdb's copy, which holds only in-frame ones; the method was immunoSEQ multiplex PCR. The data contain more than 2,000,000 clones, 85% to 95% of them singletons. What was sequenced was naive CD4+ T cells sorted from blood. Subset specified: CD45RA+ positively selected. These receptors were taken from a man aged 18 to 30 in good health.

The chain couples TRBV18 to TRBJ2-2; 11 bases are a match to TRBD1. V was clipped by 5 bases and J by 6 bases; unmatched bases: 5. The CDR3 is made up of 15 amino acids. Germline V gene sequence: CDR1 KGHSH, CDR2 LQKENI. The CDR3 bases are TGTGCCAGCTCATCGGACAGGGGGCAGGCCGGGGAGCTGTTTTTT. Translation gives CASSSDRGQAGELFF.

Here the CDR3 reads CAQEQGATDTQYF. The CDR3 DNA reads as TGTGCCCAGGAACAGGGGGCAACAGATACGCAGTATTTT. The chain couples TRBV30 to TRBJ2-3; 9 nucleotides line up with TRBD1. The V segment lost 8 bases and the J segment 3 bases; nucleotides outside the gene matches: 6. The CDR3 is made up of 13 amino acids. Germline-derived CDR1 and CDR2 are GTSNPN and SVGIG (reference sequence).

V and J are TRBV19 and TRBJ1-4, with 8 bases that match TRBD1. This CDR3 is 13 amino acids long. Germline CDR1 is LNHDA and CDR2 is SQIVND (reference sequence). V gave up 3 bases and J gave up 7 bases; unmatched junction bases: 1. CDR3 nucleotides: TGTGCCAGTAGTATCAGGGGGCGTGAAAAACTGTTTTTT. This sequence encodes CASSIRGREKLFF.

This clone showed up just a few times. The rearrangement links TRBV2 to TRBJ1-1; 8 bases align to TRBD1. Germline values: CDR1 SNHLY, CDR2 FYNNEI. This CDR3 has 14 amino acids. V was clipped by 6 bases and J by 4 bases; unmatched bases: 7. CDR3 sequence: CASRPQQGGTEAFF. For the CDR3, the DNA is TGTGCCAGCAGACCTCAACAGGGGGGCACTGAAGCTTTCTTT. Filled out from reference TRBV2 and TRBJ1-1, the complete variable domain reads EPEVTQTPSHQVTQMGQEVILRCVPISNHLYFYWYRQILGQKVEFLVSFYNNEISEKSEIFDDQFSVERPDGSNFTLKIRSTKLEDSAMYFCASRPQQGGTEAFFGQGTRLTVV.

V is TRBV5-1 and J is TRBJ1-4; D uncertain. V lost 4 bases and J lost 4, with 14 bases in between. The CDR3 runs to 15 residues. The V gene's germline CDR1 is SGHRS and CDR2 YFSETQ. DNA for the CDR3: TGCGCCAGCAGCCAAGGACGGAAAGATAATGAAAAACTGTTTTTT. Translation gives CASSQGRKDNEKLFF.

V and J are TRBV30 and TRBJ1-2; D is uncertain. Looked up from germline, CDR1 is GTSNPN and CDR2 is SVGIG (reference sequence). Trimming removed 0 bases at V and 8 bases at J, with 19 bases between. This CDR3 has 15 residues. The CDR3 DNA follows: TGTGCCTGGAGTGTGACGGACGGAGTAAAAGGGGGCTACACCTTC. It codes for CAWSVTDGVKGGYTF.

The chain uses TRBV6-5 and TRBJ1-1; D may be TRBD1 (5 bases). Trimming stripped 2 bases from V and 2 bases from J, with 12 bases between. The CDR3 runs to 15 residues. Germline assignment: CDR1 MNHEY and CDR2 SVGAGI. CDR3 residues: CASSYGGGFNTEAFF. The CDR3 DNA sequence: TGTGCCAGCAGTTACGGCGGGGGATTTAACACTGAAGCTTTCTTT.

The V call is TRBV27, the J call TRBJ2-1, with TRBD1 as a possible D gene (6 bases). Germline assignment: CDR1 MNHEY and CDR2 SMNVEV (reference sequence). The CDR3 is 16 residues long. Trimming shortened V by 5 bases and J by 7 bases, and 21 bases separated the two germline ends. CDR3 sequence: CASSPRQVGLSNEQFF. CDR3 nucleotide sequence: TGTGCCAGCAGTCCTCGACAGGTGGGGTTGAGTAATGAGCAGTTCTTC.

V gene TRBV5-5 combines with J gene TRBJ2-1, with D perhaps TRBD1 (5 bases). This CDR3 comprises 15 residues. Germline values: CDR1 SGHKS, CDR2 YYEKEE (reference sequence). V was clipped by 0 bases and J by 7 bases, with 14 bases between them. The CDR3 region is CASSLVVGLGNEQFF. CDR3 nucleotides: TGTGCCAGCAGCTTGGTCGTGGGGCTGGGGAATGAGCAGTTCTTC.

Turning to this clone: Different DNA sequences within this sample yield the same CDR3. The V gene is TRBV11-2, the J gene TRBJ2-3; 7 bases align to TRBD2. Germline CDR1 and CDR2: SGHAT and FQNNGV. V lost 6 bases to trimming and J lost 1 base; unmatched junction nucleotides: 13. The CDR3 covers 17 residues. Here the CDR3 DNA reads TGTGCCAGCAGACCGCTAAGACTAGCAGGACGCACAGATACGCAGTATTTT. It translates to CASRPLRLAGRTDTQYF.

The J gene is TRBJ2-2, the V gene TRBV7-9; D uncertain. Trimming removed 5 bases from V and 2 bases from J, with 6 bases in between. CDR1 is SEHNR and CDR2 is FQNEAQ in the germline V gene (reference sequence). CDR3 length equals 13 residues. Here the CDR3 DNA reads TGTGCCAGCAGCCAGGAAAACACCGGGGAGCTGTTTTTT. Translation: CASSQENTGELFF.

V usage is TRBV2 and J usage is TRBJ2-1, with D perhaps assigned TRBD1 or TRBD2 (5 bases each). The CDR3 covers 14 residues. Germline CDR1 is SNHLY and CDR2 is FYNNEI. The V and J ends lost 6 bases and 4 bases respectively, with 13 bases between them. The CDR3 spells CASSRDQSYNEQFF. The CDR3 DNA is TGTGCCAGCAGCCGGGACCAATCTTACAATGAGCAGTTCTTC. Supplemented by reference TRBV2 and TRBJ2-1, the full variable domain reads EPEVTQTPSHQVTQMGQEVILRCVPISNHLYFYWYRQILGQKVEFLVSFYNNEISEKSEIFDDQFSVERPDGSNFTLKIRSTKLEDSAMYFCASSRDQSYNEQFFGPGTRLTVL.

The chain couples TRBV5-4 to TRBJ1-2; 8 nucleotides match TRBD1. The CDR3 runs to 13 residues. Germline V gene lookup returns CDR1 SGHNT and CDR2 YYREEE (reference sequence). V lost 4 bases to trimming and J lost 8 bases; unmatched junction nucleotides: 7. The CDR3 region is CASSVRTGPGYTF. CDR3 bases: TGTGCCAGCAGCGTACGGACAGGGCCCGGCTACACCTTC.

Regarding this clone: The same CDR3 can be traced to other DNA sequences in this sample. The V and J genes are TRBV9 and TRBJ2-1, with D perhaps TRBD2 (6 bases). V gave up 0 bases and J gave up 0 bases, with 7 bases separating them. Germline V gene data show CDR1 as SGDLS and CDR2 as YYNGEE. CDR3 size: 15 residues. CDR3 coding DNA: TGTGCCAGCAGCGTAGTAGCGGCCTCCTACAATGAGCAGTTCTTC. This encodes CASSVVAASYNEQFF.

For this clone: Different DNA sequences within this sample yield the same CDR3. CDR3 bases: TGTGCCAGCTCACCACCGCTCCAAGAGACCCAGTACTTC. Protein sequence: CASSPPLQETQYF. V is TRBV18 and J is TRBJ2-5; D remains unclear. Trimming cost V 0 bases and J 1 base, with 3 bases left between them. The CDR3 length is 13 residues. The V gene's germline CDR1 is KGHSH and CDR2 LQKENI.

V gene TRBV10-2 combines with J gene TRBJ2-5, with no clear D. The germline gives CDR1 WSHSY, CDR2 SAAADI. This CDR3 comprises 15 residues. The V end was cut by 5 bases, the J end by 2 bases, with 15 bases between. Here the CDR3 DNA reads TGCGCCAGCAGTCCTGGACCCTACAGACAAGAGACCCAGTACTTC. Protein: CASSPGPYRQETQYF.